The entry below gives a single T cell receptor beta chain sequence along with its context. Antigen: not known. This record comes from a study of radiotherapy plus CTLA-4 blockade in lung cancer. Study-level information: Objective response was observed in roughly 17% of patients, and disease control in around 31%.

V lost 2 bases to trimming and J lost 2 bases; unmatched junction nucleotides: 6. The CDR3 totals 16 residues. The V gene's germline CDR1 is LGHNA and CDR2 YNFKEQ. The study, taken as a whole, reports: After treatment with radiotherapy plus ipilimumab, TCR clones that came from the tumor expanded in blood.

Clones were sequenced by immunoSEQ multiplex PCR, and TCRdb holds only the in-frame ones, with some missing. The sample includes over 85,000 clones, roughly 80% of them seen just once. Receiving focal radiation plus CTLA-4 blockade with ipilimumab were patients who had chemo-refractory metastatic non-small-cell lung cancer. The chain combines TRBV4-2 with TRBJ2-1, with 7 bases matching TRBD2. The clonotype was recovered from a human donor with non-small cell lung cancer that progressed on radiotherapy plus ipilimumab. The source material was peripheral blood, sampled from a patient treated with radiotherapy plus ipilimumab. The CDR3 bases are TGTGCCAGCAGCCAACGTACCGGGACTACCTACAATGAGCAGTTCTTC. This gives the protein CASSQRTGTTYNEQFF.